This T cell receptor beta chain emerged from a study of T cell changes during pregnancy in multiple sclerosis (dated by TCRdb to the late 2010s). For the wider study: Changes in the T cell repertoire over the course of pregnancy were examined in this study in women with multiple sclerosis.

CDR3 length: 19 amino acids, cysteine to phenylalanine. The sequence is cut down to CDR3 DNA, 57 bases in frame from base 1. Germline trimming: 8 bases from V, 0 bases from J; junction bases outside gene matches: 19. Sequences SEHNR (CDR1) and FQNEAQ (CDR2) are obtained from the germline V gene (reference sequence). Libraries were made using the immunoSEQ multiplex PCR assay. In its TCRdb copy, this immuneACCESS table keeps in-frame sequences only and misses some clones. Where compared with another copy, unresolved V genes explain less than half of these, and the others have no known cause. The sample table lists tens of thousands of clones, 93% of them with a count of one. Around 1.9% of the sample belongs to the ten largest clones. With regard to this clone: There is no known antigen for this receptor. The sample holds no much larger clone one base away, and base qualities are not on file.

This receptor was taken from a female donor with multiple sclerosis, enrolled in a pregnancy study. The rearranged chain carries TRBV7-9 and TRBJ2-1, with 7 junctional bases fitting TRBD2. Sample: peripheral blood, taken in the second trimester of pregnancy. The CDR3 is CASAGRGETRKSSYNEQFF. The nucleotide sequence is given as TGTGCCAGCGCCGGTCGGGGGGAAACACGGAAGAGCTCCTACAATGAGCAGTTCTTC.